A single sample is the source of the 27 T cell receptor beta chains below, sequenced in a study of T cells in Graves' hyperthyroidism and ophthalmopathy. Amplification targeted TCR beta CDR3 regions from RNA transcripts. The HTBI primer set was used in a first-round RT-PCR of the TCR CDR3. TCRdb used MiXCR to reprocess the multiplex PCR reads, holding one entry per CDR3 protein. Among 250,000 or so distinct CDR3 sequences, approximately 16% were seen once, and the ten largest hold 30% to 35%. Material for sequencing was blood. These receptors were taken from a woman aged 45 to 65 with Graves' hyperthyroidism that later progressed to Graves' ophthalmopathy.

This clonotype was found many times. The V gene is TRBV28, the J gene TRBJ2-7; D gene unclear. The CDR3 extends over 13 amino acids. V lost 4 bases and J 7 bases, leaving 14 bases between the germline ends. CDR1 is MDHEN, CDR2 SYDVKM, per germline. The CDR3 sequence is CASSSHLSGEQYF. In DNA form, the CDR3 reads TGTGCCAGCAGTTCCCACCTTTCTGGGGAGCAGTACTTC.

This clonotype was observed many times. The rearrangement links TRBV28 to TRBJ2-5; 7 nucleotides agree with TRBD1. Germline V gene sequence: CDR1 MDHEN, CDR2 SYDVKM. The V segment lost 5 bases and the J segment 0 bases; nucleotides outside the gene matches: 6. The CDR3 runs 15 residues. The CDR3 nucleotides read TGTGCCAGCAGTATCTTAGGGACAGACCAAGAGACCCAGTACTTC. This translates into CASSILGTDQETQYF.

There are many counts of this clonotype. The V gene is TRBV28, the J gene TRBJ2-1; no firm D call. CDR1 and CDR2 from the germline V gene are MDHEN and SYDVKM. This CDR3 comprises 14 residues. Trimming shortened V by 5 bases and J by 6 bases, and 14 bases separated the two germline ends. The CDR3 sequence: CASSPNLLFNEQFF. CDR3 nucleotides: TGTGCCAGCAGTCCCAATCTACTCTTCAATGAGCAGTTCTTC.

The chain has TRBV7-9 and TRBJ1-2, with a tentative D call TRBD1 (6 bases). CDR1 and CDR2 (germline): SEHNR, FQNEAQ (reference sequence). Trimming took off 0 bases at V and 7 bases at J, with 21 bases between the two ends. The length of the CDR3 is 17 residues. The CDR3, as DNA: TGTGCCAGCAGCTTAGCGGTGCTACAGGGCAGTGGCGGTGGCTACACCTTC. It translates to CASSLAVLQGSGGGYTF.

This chain connects TRBV5-4 to TRBJ2-1; TRBD2 aligns across 14 bases. The CDR3 loop spans 17 amino acids. Germline CDR1 and CDR2: SGHNT and YYREEE (reference sequence). Germline trimming cut 4 bases from V and 4 bases from J; bases unmatched to any gene: 7. CDR3 DNA sequence: TGTGCCAGCAGCAAGGGACTAGCGGGAGAGTCTTACAATGAGCAGTTCTTC. This encodes CASSKGLAGESYNEQFF.

Ten or more counts support this clonotype. This rearrangement joins TRBV30 to TRBJ1-3; D is possibly TRBD1 (6 bases). CDR1 is GTSNPN and CDR2 is SVGIG in the germline V gene (reference sequence). V was trimmed by 6 bases and J by 4 bases, leaving 10 bases between them. The CDR3 runs 12 residues. CDR3 region: CACTGSGNTIYF. CDR3 DNA: TGTGCCTGCACAGGGTCCGGAAACACCATATATTTT. Full variable domain (rest looked up from reference TRBV30 and TRBJ1-3): SQTIHQWPATLVQPVGSPLSLECTVEGTSNPNLYWYRQAAGRGLQLLFYSVGIGQISSEVPQNLSASRPQDRQFILSSKKLLLSDSGFYLCACTGSGNTIYFGEGSWLTVV.

The genes are TRBV2 and TRBJ1-4; D is perhaps TRBD1 (6 bases). Germline V gene data show CDR1 as SNHLY and CDR2 as FYNNEI. V lost 4 bases to trimming and J lost 5 bases, with 20 bases between them. The CDR3 length is 17 residues. In nucleotides, the CDR3 is TGTGCCAGCAGTGGCCCAATACAGGGAGGGGACAATGAAAAACTGTTTTTT. Residues: CASSGPIQGGDNEKLFF.

This clonotype was picked up many times. This chain joins TRBV7-3 and TRBJ1-2, with unresolved D. The CDR3 contains 13 residues. Trimming removed 5 bases at V and 0 bases at J, with 7 bases between. Looked up from germline, CDR1 is SGHTA and CDR2 is FQGTGA. The CDR3 spells CASSPDANYGYTF. Written as DNA, the CDR3 is TGTGCCAGCAGCCCGGATGCTAACTATGGCTACACCTTC.

This clonotype was seen repeatedly, ten times or more. This rearrangement joins TRBV28 to TRBJ2-6; no reliable D call. V was trimmed by 2 bases and J by 4 bases, leaving 3 bases between them. This CDR3 contains 13 residues. The germline V gene encodes CDR1 MDHEN and CDR2 SYDVKM. This CDR3 reads CASSLPGANVLTF. The DNA of the CDR3 is TGTGCCAGCAGTTTACCCGGGGCCAACGTCCTGACTTTC. Variable domain in full (rest from reference TRBV28 and TRBJ2-6): DVKVTQSSRYLVKRTGEKVFLECVQDMDHENMFWYRQDPGLGLRLIYFSYDVKMKEKGDIPEGYSVSREKKERFSLILESASTNQTSMYLCASSLPGANVLTFGAGSRLTVL.

A few counts support this clonotype. The V gene is TRBV5-1, the J gene TRBJ1-4; D perhaps matches TRBD1 (5 bases). Germline lookup yields CDR1 SGHRS and CDR2 YFSETQ. This CDR3 is 17 amino acids long. V was shortened by 1 base and J by 7 bases, with 20 bases between the two germline ends. The CDR3 spells CASSLQSSHRQGEKLFF. CDR3 DNA sequence: TGCGCCAGCAGCTTGCAAAGCTCACATCGCCAGGGTGAAAAACTGTTTTTT.

This clonotype was counted many times. V gene TRBV5-5 combines with J gene TRBJ1-6; unclear D gene. Germline CDR1 is SGHKS and CDR2 is YYEKEE (reference sequence). The CDR3 is 12 residues long. V gave up 0 bases and J gave up 12 bases, with 7 bases separating them. CDR3 DNA: TGTGCCAGCAGCTTGGGGGCCGGACCCCTCCACTTT. Its translation is CASSLGAGPLHF.

This clonotype was seen ten or more times. This rearrangement joins TRBV11-1 to TRBJ2-7; 8 bases match TRBD2. Germline V gives CDR1 SGHAT, CDR2 FQDESV (reference sequence). This CDR3 is 14 amino acids long. V lost 5 bases to trimming and J lost 3 bases; unmatched junction nucleotides: 6. For the CDR3, the DNA is TGTGCCAGCAGCCCGACTAGCGCCCACTACGAGCAGTACTTC. Translated: CASSPTSAHYEQYF.

The V gene is TRBV6-1, the J gene TRBJ1-2, with a weak D call TRBD1 (6 bases). CDR3 length: 16 amino acids. Germline values: CDR1 MNHNS, CDR2 SASEGT. Trimming took 6 bases from V and 6 from J, leaving 23 bases between them. CDR3 sequence (DNA): TGTGCCAGCAGCCTCCTCACAGGGAGGGGAGCGGATGGCTACACCTTC. It codes for CASSLLTGRGADGYTF.

The J gene is TRBJ2-1, the V gene TRBV6-1; TRBD1 agrees at 9 bases. V gave up 5 bases and J gave up 3 bases; unmatched junction bases: 8. The CDR3 has 16 amino acids. The germline V gene has CDR1 MNHNS and CDR2 SASEGT. DNA for the CDR3: TGTGCCAGCAGTAAACCGGGACAGGGAAGCTACAATGAGCAGTTCTTC. Residues: CASSKPGQGSYNEQFF.

Notes on this clonotype: Since a much larger clone is just one base distant, this may be a read error. The chain combines TRBV20-1 with TRBJ1-6, with D tentatively TRBD1 (5 bases). This CDR3 has 17 residues. The V gene's germline CDR1 is DFQATT and CDR2 SNEGSKA (reference sequence). The CDR3 bases are TGCAATGCTAGAGATTGGGGAAGAGGGGTTTATAATTCACCCCTCCACTTT. Its protein product is CNARDWGRGVYNSPLHF.

This clonotype was counted a few times. The CDR3, as DNA: TGCAGTGCTAGCTTTGGGGCTCGGCAGCCCCAGCATTTT. Its translation: CSASFGARQPQHF. This sequence joins TRBV20-1 and TRBJ1-5; tentative D call: TRBD1 (5 bases). Trimming stripped 3 bases from V and 7 bases from J, with 13 bases between. Per the germline V gene, CDR1 is DFQATT and CDR2 is SNEGSKA (reference sequence). The CDR3 is 13 amino acids.

The V and J genes are TRBV5-1 and TRBJ1-2, with 8 bases that match TRBD1. Germline V gene sequence: CDR1 SGHRS, CDR2 YFSETQ. CDR3 length equals 15 residues. The ends lost 4 bases at V and 4 bases at J; junction bases unmatched: 9. The CDR3 DNA follows: TGCGCCAGCAGCCATACGGACAGGGCCTTCTATGGCTACACCTTC. Amino acids: CASSHTDRAFYGYTF.

This clonotype appeared a few times. J is TRBJ2-6 and V is TRBV9; D not resolved. CDR3 length equals 17 residues. Germline CDR1 reads SGDLS; CDR2 reads YYNGEE. V shed 0 bases and J shed 2 bases, with 12 bases lying between them. The CDR3 region has the DNA TGTGCCAGCAGCGTAGAAAAGATCCTTGCTGGGGCCAACGTCCTGACTTTC. It codes for CASSVEKILAGANVLTF. Supplemented by reference TRBV9 and TRBJ2-6, the full variable domain reads DSGVTQTPKHLITATGQRVTLRCSPRSGDLSVYWYQQSLDQGLQFLIQYYNGEERAKGNILERFSAQQFPDLHSELNLSSLELGDSALYFCASSVEKILAGANVLTFGAGSRLTVL.

This clonotype was seen a few times. The V gene is TRBV4-1, the J gene TRBJ1-4; D is perhaps TRBD1 (5 bases). V gave up 1 base and J gave up 6 bases, with 12 bases separating them. CDR1 and CDR2 from the germline V gene are MGHRA and YSYEKL. The CDR3 consists of 15 residues. CDR3 nucleotide sequence: TGCGCCAGCAGCCAAGGGGACCGATTTTATGAAAAACTGTTTTTT. Translating gives CASSQGDRFYEKLFF.

This chain uses TRBV5-4 with TRBJ2-5, with a possible D match to TRBD2 (7 bases). V shed 1 base and J shed 5 bases, with 18 bases lying between them. CDR3 length: 16 residues. Germline CDR1 SGHNT, CDR2 YYREEE (reference sequence). CDR3 protein: CASSLIGIGGAETQYF. CDR3 nucleotide sequence: TGTGCCAGCAGCTTGATAGGGATAGGGGGGGCCGAGACCCAGTACTTC. Combining the CDR3 with reference TRBV5-4 and TRBJ2-5 gives the whole variable domain ETGVTQSPTHLIKTRGQQVTLRCSSQSGHNTVSWYQQALGQGPQFIFQYYREEENGRGNFPPRFSGLQFPNYSSELNVNALELDDSALYLCASSLIGIGGAETQYFGPGTRLLVL.

This clonotype was observed at least ten times. The chain links TRBV28 to TRBJ1-4, with a weak D call TRBD1 (6 bases). The CDR3 sequence is 13 residues long. The germline V and J ends were trimmed by 5 bases and 8 bases, with 12 bases remaining between them. Germline V gives CDR1 MDHEN, CDR2 SYDVKM. The CDR3 coding sequence is TGTGCCAGCAGTCCGGGACAATTAGAAAAACTGTTTTTT. Translated, it gives CASSPGQLEKLFF.

A note on this clonotype: This clone may be a read error of a much larger clone one base away. The rearrangement uses TRBV7-2 and TRBJ2-7; D call uncertain. Per the germline V gene, CDR1 is SGHTA and CDR2 is FQGNSA. The CDR3 runs 13 residues. This chain's CDR3 is CASSSSPLYEQCF. CDR3 sequence (DNA): TGTGCCAGCAGTTCCAGTCCCCTCTACGAGCAGTGCTTC.

There are many counts of this clonotype. The rearrangement uses TRBV4-1 and TRBJ2-7, with D perhaps matching TRBD2 (6 bases). The germline CDR1 and CDR2 sequences are MGHRA and YSYEKL. Trimming removed 3 bases at V and 3 bases at J, with 15 bases between. The CDR3 totals 15 residues. The CDR3 here is CASSQGLPGDYEQYF. The CDR3 DNA sequence: TGCGCCAGCAGCCAGGGACTCCCCGGCGACTACGAGCAGTACTTC.

The V call is TRBV28, the J call TRBJ1-5, with D unresolved. The CDR3 totals 16 residues. Germline CDR1 reads MDHEN; CDR2 reads SYDVKM. The V gene lost 6 bases and the J gene lost 4 bases, with 19 bases spanning the gap. CDR3 DNA: TGTGCCAGCAGCTTACCTGCGGGGTGGACGAATCAGCCCCAGCATTTT. Protein: CASSLPAGWTNQPQHF.

The chain links TRBV20-1 to TRBJ2-4, with D tentatively TRBD1 or TRBD2 (5 bases each). In germline, CDR1 is DFQATT, CDR2 SNEGSKA (reference sequence). V dropped 6 bases and J dropped 3 bases, with 12 bases sitting between them. The CDR3 is made up of 13 amino acids. CDR3 protein: CSAGELDKNIQYF. In DNA form, the CDR3 reads TGCAGTGCGGGGGAGTTGGACAAAAACATTCAGTACTTC.

This clonotype came up many times. The chain couples TRBV20-1 to TRBJ1-2; 8 positions match TRBD1. The length of the CDR3 is 13 residues. The V segment lost 5 bases and the J segment 6 bases; nucleotides outside the gene matches: 8. Germline CDR1 is DFQATT and CDR2 is SNEGSKA (reference sequence). The CDR3 protein is CSAEPQGAHGYTF. CDR3 nucleotides: TGCAGTGCTGAGCCCCAGGGGGCCCATGGCTACACCTTC.

This clonotype was observed a handful of times. The CDR3 nucleotides are TGCAGTGCTAGAGATCGCGGCAGGGGTAATGAAAAACTGTTTTTT. Protein: CSARDRGRGNEKLFF. V gene TRBV20-1 combines with J gene TRBJ1-4; TRBD1 is a possible D gene (6 bases). Trimming removed 0 bases from V and 4 bases from J, with 12 bases in between. This CDR3 has 15 residues. Germline CDR1 reads DFQATT; CDR2 reads SNEGSKA (reference sequence).